This passage covers 15 T cell receptor beta chains from one sample sequenced in a study of blood T cell repertoires in COVID-19. The protocol was immunoSEQ multiplex PCR, while the TCRdb copy is restricted to in-frame clones and leaves out a portion. Here the sample spans about 240,000 clones, 82% being singletons. The specimen was peripheral blood. These receptors were obtained from a woman aged 65 to 85 with acute or convalescent COVID-19.

The chain carries TRBV5-6 and TRBJ2-1; TRBD2 matches at 12 bases. CDR1 is SGHDT, CDR2 YYEEEE, per germline. Trimming cost V 2 bases and J 7 bases; bases outside gene matches: 10. The CDR3 totals 17 residues. The chain's CDR3 is CASSFVLAGGHRNEQFF. Here the CDR3 DNA reads TGTGCCAGCAGCTTTGTACTAGCGGGGGGCCACAGGAATGAGCAGTTCTTC.

The chain links TRBV5-1 to TRBJ1-2; TRBD1 matches at 8 bases. With 1 base clipped from V and 6 bases from J, the junction kept 5 bases outside the gene matches. Germline CDR1 is SGHRS and CDR2 is YFSETQ. The CDR3 runs to 14 residues. CDR3 loop: CASSLTAGGDGYTF. DNA of the CDR3: TGCGCCAGCAGCTTGACGGCAGGGGGCGATGGCTACACCTTC.

This clone was seen once. Relative to the germline gene, one junction end is altered; a read error may explain this. The chain links TRBV11-3 to TRBJ2-3; 7 nucleotides agree with TRBD1. CDR1 is SGHNT and CDR2 is YENEEA in the germline V gene. The CDR3 is 15 residues long. CDR3 loop: CASSLGRGQRDTQYF. The DNA for the CDR3 is TGTGCCAGCAGTTTAGGTCGGGGACAGAGGGATACGCAGTATTTT. The full variable domain, with the rest looked up from reference TRBV11-3 and TRBJ2-3, is EAGVVQSPRYKIIEKKQPVAFWCNPISGHNTLYWYLQNLGQGPELLIRYENEEAVDDSQLPKDRFSAERLKGVDSTLKIQPAELGDSAVYLCASSLGRGQRDTQYFGPGTRLTVL.

The chain has TRBV18 and TRBJ2-3; 7 nucleotides line up with TRBD1. The J segment lost 3 bases and the V segment lost 0 bases, leaving 6 bases of the junction unmatched. The CDR3 is 16 residues long. CDR1 is KGHSH and CDR2 is LQKENI in the germline V gene. This CDR3 reads CASSPPQGWGTDTQYF. The CDR3 nucleotides read TGTGCCAGCTCACCACCACAGGGGTGGGGAACAGATACGCAGTATTTT.

The chain links TRBV7-9 to TRBJ1-3, with unresolved D. The CDR3 runs 18 residues. Germline V gene lookup returns CDR1 SEHNR and CDR2 FQNEAQ (reference sequence). The V gene lost 8 bases and the J gene lost 0 bases, with 23 bases spanning the gap. The CDR3 sequence: CASHSGSGEYDSGNTIYF. The CDR3 DNA reads as TGTGCCAGCCACTCCGGATCCGGGGAATACGACTCTGGAAACACCATATATTTT.

V is TRBV5-4 and J is TRBJ1-6, with D unclear. The germline V gene has CDR1 SGHNT and CDR2 YYREEE (reference sequence). V was pared by 4 bases and J by 6 bases, with 14 bases between. The CDR3 length is 15 residues. The CDR3 spells CASSLPGVSNSPLHF. The DNA for the CDR3 is TGTGCCAGCAGCCTACCGGGAGTTTCTAATTCACCCCTCCACTTT.

This chain uses TRBV7-9 with TRBJ1-6; TRBD1 is a possible D gene (5 bases). Germline CDR1 reads SEHNR; CDR2 reads FQNEAQ (reference sequence). This CDR3 region has 15 residues. V shed 1 base and J shed 6 bases, with 10 bases lying between them. DNA for the CDR3: TGTGCCAGCAGCTTAGTAGGGCAGGGTAATTCACCCCTCCACTTT. This encodes CASSLVGQGNSPLHF.

The chain carries TRBV11-3 and TRBJ2-1; 14 nucleotides line up with TRBD2. CDR1 and CDR2 (germline): SGHNT, YENEEA. The V gene end was trimmed by 0 bases and the J gene end by 11 bases; junction bases not matched to a gene: 3. The CDR3 runs 15 residues. The CDR3 nucleotides read TGTGCCAGCAGCTTAGATGGACTAGCGGGGGGTCAGCAGTTCTTC. It is translated as CASSLDGLAGGQQFF.

The J gene is TRBJ1-2, the V gene TRBV5-5; tentatively, D is TRBD1 (5 bases). Trimming cost V 4 bases and J 5 bases, with 18 bases left between them. The CDR3 runs to 15 residues. Germline loops: CDR1 SGHKS, CDR2 YYEKEE (reference sequence). The CDR3 reads CASSGGTNFYYGYTF. In DNA form, the CDR3 reads TGTGCCAGCAGCGGGGGGACTAATTTCTATTATGGCTACACCTTC. The full variable domain, completed using reference TRBV5-5 and TRBJ1-2, is DAGVTQSPTHLIKTRGQQVTLRCSPISGHKSVSWYQQVLGQGPQFIFQYYEKEERGRGNFPDRFSARQFPNYSSELNVNALLLGDSALYLCASSGGTNFYYGYTFGSGTRLTVV.

CDR3 protein: CASSIRQGRNGYTF. The DNA of the CDR3 is TGTGCCAGCAGTATTCGACAGGGGAGGAATGGCTACACCTTC. This sequence joins TRBV6-5 and TRBJ1-2, with 8 bases matching TRBD1. Trimming removed 5 bases from V and 6 bases from J; junction bases left unmatched: 8. The CDR3 extends over 14 amino acids. Germline lookup yields CDR1 MNHEY and CDR2 SVGAGI.

The chain is built from TRBV29-1 and TRBJ1-2; 8 nucleotides line up with TRBD1. V lost 4 bases to trimming and J lost 8 bases; unmatched junction nucleotides: 6. The V gene's germline CDR1 is SQVTM and CDR2 ANQGSEA. The CDR3 length is 12 residues. The CDR3 nucleotides are TGCAGCGTTGCATGGACAGGGAGCGGCTACACCTTC. Its protein product is CSVAWTGSGYTF.

The chain couples TRBV7-2 to TRBJ1-5; possibly TRBD1 for D (6 bases). Germline assignment: CDR1 SGHTA and CDR2 FQGNSA. V was clipped by 0 bases and J by 7 bases, with 16 bases between them. The CDR3 runs to 16 residues. The CDR3 is CASSLAGRGTLQPQHF. The CDR3 coding sequence is TGTGCCAGCAGCTTAGCAGGCAGGGGAACATTGCAGCCCCAGCATTTT.

This rearrangement joins TRBV30 to TRBJ1-4, with TRBD1 as a possible D gene (6 bases). The ends were cut back, 3 bases at V and 4 bases at J, with 9 bases in the middle. CDR3 length equals 13 residues. Germline V gene sequence: CDR1 GTSNPN, CDR2 SVGIG (reference sequence). CDR3 residues: CAWSRGYNEKLFF. In DNA form, the CDR3 reads TGTGCCTGGAGCAGGGGTTATAATGAAAAACTGTTTTTT.

The chain combines TRBV12-3 or TRBV12-4 with TRBJ1-1, with no clear D. This CDR3 region has 13 residues. Trimming took 3 bases from V and 11 from J, leaving 16 bases between them. The CDR3 DNA sequence: TGTGCCAGCAGTTTCGAGGGAAGGGCCTCGGCTTTCTTT. This sequence encodes CASSFEGRASAFF.

The chain combines TRBV19 with TRBJ2-1; TRBD1 might be the D (5 bases). The germline V gene encodes CDR1 LNHDA and CDR2 SQIVND (reference sequence). With 0 bases removed from V and 3 bases from J, the gap between germline ends came to 12 bases. The CDR3 consists of 16 residues. CDR3 loop: CASSIDLRQLYNEQFF. CDR3 nucleotide sequence: TGTGCCAGTAGTATAGATCTTCGACAGCTCTACAATGAGCAGTTCTTC.